This T cell receptor (beta chain) came from a study of synovial regulatory T cells in juvenile arthritis (dated by TCRdb to the mid-2010s). Background for the entire study: Among the sequenced patients, a few were classified as therapy-naive, methotrexate plus infliximab was given to one, methotrexate was given to about 6, and treatment information was unavailable for one. The TCR repertoire comparisons covered Treg and Teff subsets from 10 to 11 JIA patients with active disease. TCRbeta CDR3 repertoires of blood iaTreg cells, other blood Treg cells and synovial fluid Treg cells from matched patient samples were compared in the study. Effector T cell subsets from the study cohort were also sequenced for comparisons, but the Treg dataset by itself includes only blood Treg cells and synovial fluid Treg cells.

CDR1 ENHRY and CDR2 SYGVKD were looked up in the germline V gene. The CDR3 covers 15 residues, taking in both the cysteine and the phenylalanine. No DNA is listed. Study-level results and caveats: Across patients, iaTreg TCR repertoires were largely private and overlapped partially with synovial Teff repertoires and blood CPL repertoires. More CDR3 sequences were shared by synovial Treg cells with iaTreg cells than with other blood Treg cells, and a closer relation was confirmed by Chao-Jaccard similarity. TCR diversity was lower in blood iaTreg cells than in other blood Treg cells, which is consistent with antigen-driven expansion.

The donors for the TCR repertoire analysis were 11 juvenile idiopathic arthritis patients with active disease who had not reached inactive disease, of whom 3 were polyarticular and 8 were oligoarticular. A median age of nearly 12 years (range roughly 2.1-25) and a median disease duration of around 7 years (range 0.2-19.1) were recorded for the TCR-sequenced patients. The samples used for TCR repertoire analysis were collected at two centres in Italy. Peripheral blood mononuclear cells were separated using a Histopaque-1077 density gradient and frozen in about 90% FCS with 10% DMSO. Library preparation employed the immunoSEQ multiplex PCR assay. Adaptive Biotechnologies carried out the TCRbeta CDR3 sequencing. The study's processing was this. To assess repertoire similarity, the researchers used the Chao-modified Jaccard index along with median clonotype overlap taken from 200 random subsamples at equal sample size. The similarity analyses were run on either productive nucleotide sequences or amino acid sequences translated in silico. Hierarchical clustering with single linkage and t-SNE based on Chao-modified Jaccard distances were used to compare repertoires. Repertoire diversity was assessed with the Renyi index over a range of alpha values after the sample sizes were normalised. This is the immuneACCESS table as TCRdb keeps it, with only in-frame sequences that have V and J called. A part of the clones is gone; compared with another copy, unresolved V genes explain less than half, and the rest is unexplained. The DNA was the basis for D and trimming; V, J and clone size are from that table. The data table for this sample lists some 9,200 clones. Together, the top ten hold approximately 0.7% of the sample.

Worth noting for this clone: This clone's antigen is unknown.

The chain is made from TRBV10-3 and TRBJ1-2; TCRdb names TRBD1, which stays unverified in the absence of DNA. Sequenced input: Treg cells from blood. Interpreted using the paper, the cell subset or site label stands for: remaining (HLA-DR-negative) circulating blood Treg cells. The sequence derives from a donor between 2 and 29 years old with juvenile idiopathic arthritis. The CDR3 sequence is CAISVGQGNLYGYTF.